This entry lists 28 T cell receptor beta chains sequenced from one sample in a study of monozygotic twins with inflammatory bowel disease. Using the 5' RACE reads, TCRdb records one entry per CDR3 protein without DNA. This sample contains about 150,000 distinct CDR3 sequences. Material: blood. The receptors stem from a human donor with ulcerative colitis or Crohn's disease, or a healthy co-twin of an affected twin (not recorded which).

The rearrangement joins TRBV12-3 or TRBV12-4 to TRBJ2-2; TCRdb's D gene call, TRBD1, goes unchecked for lack of DNA. CDR3 length: 14 amino acids. The CDR3: CASSQGARTGELFF.

This sequence joins TRBV24-1 and TRBJ1-3; with no DNA, the TCRdb D assignment of TRBD1 cannot be verified. Germline CDR1 reads KGHDR; CDR2 reads SFDVKD. The CDR3 has 12 residues. CDR3 region: CATRGAGNTIYF.

The gene calls are TRBV5-1 and TRBJ1-1; lacking DNA, the TRBD1 call made by TCRdb goes unchecked. This CDR3 has 15 amino acids. Germline CDR1 and CDR2: SGHRS and YFSETQ. This chain's CDR3 is CASSLYAGTNTEAFF.

V is TRBV5-1 and J is TRBJ1-2. The CDR3 has 15 amino acids. From germline, CDR1 is SGHRS and CDR2 YFSETQ. The CDR3 sequence: CASSFSAGANYGYTF.

The rearrangement joins TRBV30 to TRBJ2-1; the D gene TCRdb calls, TRBD2, cannot be checked with no DNA. Germline CDR1 GTSNPN, CDR2 SVGIG (reference sequence). This CDR3 is 14 amino acids long. This CDR3 reads CAWSRLAGDSEQFF.

The rearrangement links TRBV10-3 to TRBJ1-2. CDR3 length: 15 amino acids. Looked up from germline, CDR1 is ENHRY and CDR2 is SYGVKD. The CDR3 sequence: CAISVFGSTSGGYTF.

The chain has TRBV5-1 and TRBJ2-7. This CDR3 comprises 14 residues. Germline CDR1 SGHRS, CDR2 YFSETQ. CDR3 sequence: CASSLGQASYEQYF.

The chain links TRBV12-3 or TRBV12-4 to TRBJ1-2; without DNA, the TCRdb call of TRBD1 cannot be checked. The CDR3 spans 12 residues. CDR3 protein: CASSRSTGGYTF.

V and J are TRBV6-5 and TRBJ2-7; no DNA is available, so the TRBD1 call from TCRdb remains unchecked. The CDR3 covers 13 residues. Germline CDR1 is MNHEY and CDR2 is SVGAGI. CDR3: CASIGRGDYEQYF.

V gene TRBV12-3 or TRBV12-4 combines with J gene TRBJ2-7; the D call from TCRdb, TRBD2, cannot be confirmed without DNA. The CDR3 consists of 14 residues. The CDR3: CASTGTPSTYEQYF.

This chain links TRBV25-1 with TRBJ2-3. The germline V gene has CDR1 MGHDK and CDR2 SYGVNS. This CDR3 has 14 residues. The CDR3 reads CASIKRGEPDTQYF.

CDR3 sequence: CASSLTANYEQYF. The chain couples TRBV27 to TRBJ2-7; TCRdb gives TRBD1 as the D gene, but with no DNA this cannot be confirmed. CDR1 MNHEY and CDR2 SMNVEV come from the germline V gene (reference sequence). The CDR3 contains 13 residues.

CDR3 amino acids: CATSVSTLYSNQPQHF. The V gene is TRBV15, the J gene TRBJ1-5. Germline CDR1 reads LNHNV; CDR2 reads YYDKDF (reference sequence). This CDR3 has 16 residues.

The rearrangement uses TRBV20-1 and TRBJ2-1; the D gene TCRdb calls, TRBD2, cannot be checked with no DNA. Germline V gene sequence: CDR1 DFQATT, CDR2 SNEGSKA (reference sequence). This CDR3 contains 12 residues. The CDR3 region is CSARGWRPLQFF.

CDR3 sequence: CASSQEIGPNFYNEQFF. V is TRBV4-2 and J is TRBJ2-1. The CDR3 runs 17 residues. Per germline, CDR1 LGHNA and CDR2 YNFKEQ.

The chain couples TRBV5-1 to TRBJ2-1; TCRdb indicates TRBD2, and absent DNA this call remains unverified. Germline lookup yields CDR1 SGHRS and CDR2 YFSETQ. CDR3 size: 15 residues. The CDR3 sequence is CASSLLAGGNNEQFF.

This rearrangement joins TRBV3-1 to TRBJ1-5. Germline-derived CDR1 and CDR2 are LGHDT and YNNKEL (reference sequence). The CDR3 extends over 15 amino acids. CDR3 in amino acids: CASSQKSISNQPQHF.

The chain is built from TRBV4-3 and TRBJ2-1; TCRdb's D call, TRBD1, is unchecked because there is no DNA. Germline V gene lookup returns CDR1 LGHNA and CDR2 YSLEER. The CDR3 extends over 14 amino acids. The CDR3 sequence: CATSRRGANNEQFF.

The V gene is TRBV14, the J gene TRBJ1-1. The CDR3 totals 13 residues. Germline-derived CDR1 and CDR2 are SGHDN and FVKESK. The chain's CDR3 is CASSRDRNTEAFF.

The chain links TRBV18 to TRBJ1-5. The germline V gene encodes CDR1 KGHSH and CDR2 LQKENI. The CDR3 is made up of 12 amino acids. The CDR3 is CASSPMNQPQHF. The whole variable domain, filled in from reference TRBV18 and TRBJ1-5, reads NAGVMQNPRHLVRRRGQEARLRCSPMKGHSHVYWYRQLPEEGLKFMVYLQKENIIDESGMPKERFSAEFPKEGPSILRIQQVVRGDSAAYFCASSPMNQPQHFGDGTRLSIL.

The J gene is TRBJ2-7, the V gene TRBV14; the TRBD1 assignment by TCRdb is unverifiable without DNA. From germline, CDR1 is SGHDN and CDR2 FVKESK. This CDR3 spans 17 amino acids. The CDR3 reads CASSQGSGIILSYEQYF.

This sequence joins TRBV7-2 and TRBJ2-1; TCRdb proposes TRBD2, but this gene call is untestable without DNA. The CDR3 has 15 amino acids. Germline V gene lookup returns CDR1 SGHTA and CDR2 FQGNSA. CDR3 residues: CASSLVSGRHNEQFF. Together with reference TRBV7-2 and TRBJ2-1, the CDR3 gives the full variable domain: GAGVSQSPSNKVTEKGKDVELRCDPISGHTALYWYRQSLGQGLEFLIYFQGNSAPDKSGLPSDRFSAERTGGSVSTLTIQRTQQEDSAVYLCASSLVSGRHNEQFFGPGTRLTVL.

This rearrangement joins TRBV7-9 to TRBJ2-1; without DNA, the TCRdb call of TRBD2 cannot be checked. CDR3 size: 15 residues. Germline loops: CDR1 SEHNR, CDR2 FQNEAQ (reference sequence). This CDR3 is CASSQSGGLYNEQFF.

J is TRBJ1-1 and V is TRBV20-1; TCRdb outputs TRBD1, but without DNA this stays unchecked. Germline V gene lookup returns CDR1 DFQATT and CDR2 SNEGSKA (reference sequence). The CDR3 covers 17 residues. CDR3 sequence reads: CSRKRPPGARMDTEAFF.

This sequence joins TRBV27 and TRBJ1-5; TCRdb lists TRBD1, though no DNA is available to test this call. From germline, CDR1 is MNHEY and CDR2 SMNVEV (reference sequence). This CDR3 spans 14 amino acids. CDR3 sequence: CASSLRGINQPQHF.

V usage is TRBV28 and J usage is TRBJ2-4; checking the TCRdb D call of TRBD1 is not possible without DNA. CDR1 and CDR2 from the germline V gene are MDHEN and SYDVKM. The length of the CDR3 is 16 residues. This CDR3 reads CASTPEQDLAKNIQYF.

The rearrangement uses TRBV9 and TRBJ2-2; without DNA, the TCRdb call of TRBD2 cannot be checked. Germline loops: CDR1 SGDLS, CDR2 YYNGEE. This CDR3 is built from 15 residues. The CDR3 loop reads CASSGSRTYTGELFF.

The rearrangement links TRBV12-3 or TRBV12-4 to TRBJ2-7; the TCRdb call, TRBD1, lacks DNA for checking. This CDR3 has 14 amino acids. This CDR3 reads CASSFSGQGRVQYF.